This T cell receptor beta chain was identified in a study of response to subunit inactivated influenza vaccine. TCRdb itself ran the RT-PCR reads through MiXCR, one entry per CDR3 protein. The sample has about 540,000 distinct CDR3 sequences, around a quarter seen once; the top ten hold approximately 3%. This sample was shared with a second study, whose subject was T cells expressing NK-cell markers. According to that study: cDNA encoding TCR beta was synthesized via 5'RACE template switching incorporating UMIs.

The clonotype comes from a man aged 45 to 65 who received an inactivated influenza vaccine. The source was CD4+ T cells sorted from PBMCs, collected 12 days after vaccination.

DNA of the CDR3: TGTGCCAGCAGTCCACAGGGGGCCCTCCGCTCCCAGCAGTACTTC. Its translation is CASSPQGALRSQQYF. J is TRBJ2-7 and V is TRBV12-3 or TRBV12-4; 9 bases fit TRBD1. The length of the CDR3 is 15 residues. After removal of 5 bases from V and 8 bases from J, the junction contained 13 bases not matched to a gene.